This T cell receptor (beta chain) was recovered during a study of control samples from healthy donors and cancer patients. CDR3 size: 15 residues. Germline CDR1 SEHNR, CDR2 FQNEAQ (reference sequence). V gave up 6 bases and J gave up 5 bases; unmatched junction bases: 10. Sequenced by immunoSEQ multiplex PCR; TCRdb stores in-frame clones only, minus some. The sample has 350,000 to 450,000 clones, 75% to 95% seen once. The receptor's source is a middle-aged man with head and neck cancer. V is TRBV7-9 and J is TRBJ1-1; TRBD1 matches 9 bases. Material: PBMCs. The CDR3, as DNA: TGTGCCAGCAGTTTCTCACAGGGGGCCCTTACTGAAGCTTTCTTT. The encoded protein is CASSFSQGALTEAFF.